This passage covers 6 T cell receptor beta chains from one sample sequenced in a study of cytomegalovirus exposure and HLA in healthy donors. A multiplex PCR was run with 60 Vbeta primers and 13 Jbeta primers. Here immunoSEQ multiplex PCR was the method, and the copy in TCRdb shows in-frame clones only, minus some. The repertoire holds some 90,000 clones, with about 70% as singletons. The material sequenced was PBMCs. These receptors were taken from a female donor in good health and CMV-seropositive.

The chain uses TRBV7-2 and TRBJ2-1; D is undetermined. Trimming removed 1 base from V and 8 bases from J, with 9 bases in between. Germline V gene sequence: CDR1 SGHTA, CDR2 FQGNSA. The CDR3 length is 13 residues. This CDR3 reads CASSLEPTDEQFF. In DNA, the CDR3 is TGTGCCAGCAGCTTAGAGCCCACTGATGAGCAGTTCTTC.

This sequence joins TRBV11-2 and TRBJ2-1; 11 nucleotides align to TRBD2. Trimming at V came to 1 base and at J to 5 bases, leaving 1 base not matched to a gene. Germline loops: CDR1 SGHAT, CDR2 FQNNGV. The length of the CDR3 is 15 residues. CDR3 region: CASSLVAGGNNEQFF. For the CDR3, the DNA is TGTGCCAGCAGCTTAGTAGCGGGGGGGAACAATGAGCAGTTCTTC.

This chain links TRBV4-1 with TRBJ1-2, with TRBD1 identical over 7 bases. Germline-derived CDR1 and CDR2 are MGHRA and YSYEKL. The CDR3 spans 15 residues. Trimming took 4 bases from V and 3 from J; bases not matched to a gene: 8. The CDR3 region is CASSPDRERHYGYTF. CDR3 in DNA: TGCGCCAGCAGCCCCGACAGGGAGCGCCACTATGGCTACACCTTC.

The V call is TRBV5-6, the J call TRBJ1-1, with TRBD1 as a possible D gene (6 bases). Germline CDR1 reads SGHDT; CDR2 reads YYEEEE. V was clipped by 4 bases and J by 7 bases, with 23 bases between them. The CDR3 loop spans 16 amino acids. The CDR3: CASSLRVGGPAIEAFF. The CDR3 DNA sequence: TGTGCCAGCAGCCTTCGCGTGGGGGGGCCAGCCATTGAAGCTTTCTTT.

The V and J genes are TRBV6-5 and TRBJ2-2, with no clear D. The V end lost 7 bases, the J end lost 3 bases, and 15 bases lay between the germline ends. The CDR3 sequence is 15 residues long. CDR1 is MNHEY and CDR2 is SVGAGI in the germline V gene. In DNA, the CDR3 is TGTGCCAGCACCCGACTCCGGCCGCACACCGGGGAGCTGTTTTTT. It encodes CASTRLRPHTGELFF.

This chain uses TRBV7-9 with TRBJ2-2; 9 bases align to TRBD2. V dropped 4 bases and J dropped 5; count of bases not matched to a gene: 2. This CDR3 has 14 residues. Germline V lookup: CDR1 SEHNR, CDR2 FQNEAQ (reference sequence). CDR3 region: CASSSAGGTGELFF. The CDR3 coding sequence is TGTGCCAGCAGCTCGGCGGGGGGGACCGGGGAGCTGTTTTTT.